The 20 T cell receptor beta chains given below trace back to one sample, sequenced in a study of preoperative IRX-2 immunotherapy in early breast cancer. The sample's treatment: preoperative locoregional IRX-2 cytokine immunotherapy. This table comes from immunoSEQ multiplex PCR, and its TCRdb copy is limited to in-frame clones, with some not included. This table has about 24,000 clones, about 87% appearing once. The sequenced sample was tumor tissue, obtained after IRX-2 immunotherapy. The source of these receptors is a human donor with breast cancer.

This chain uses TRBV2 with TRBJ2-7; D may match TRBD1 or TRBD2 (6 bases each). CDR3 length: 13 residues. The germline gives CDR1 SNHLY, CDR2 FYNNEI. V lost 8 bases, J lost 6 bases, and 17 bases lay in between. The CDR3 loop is CASAGQATSEQYF. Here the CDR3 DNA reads TGTGCCAGCGCGGGACAAGCAACGTCCGAGCAGTACTTC.

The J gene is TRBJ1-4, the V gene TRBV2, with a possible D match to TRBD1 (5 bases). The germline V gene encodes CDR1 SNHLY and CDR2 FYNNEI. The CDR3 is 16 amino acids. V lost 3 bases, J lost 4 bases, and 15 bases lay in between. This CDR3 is CASSDWGGQINEKLFF. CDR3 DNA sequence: TGTGCCAGCAGTGATTGGGGCGGGCAGATTAATGAAAAACTGTTTTTT.

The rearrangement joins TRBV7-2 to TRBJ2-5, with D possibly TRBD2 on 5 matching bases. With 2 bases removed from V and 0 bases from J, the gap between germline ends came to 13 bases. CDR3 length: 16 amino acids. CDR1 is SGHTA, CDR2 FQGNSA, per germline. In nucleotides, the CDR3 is TGTGCCAGCAGCTTACCCGGGGATGAGTACCAAGAGACCCAGTACTTC. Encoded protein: CASSLPGDEYQETQYF.

The chain's CDR3 is CASTRTGSYNEQFF. The CDR3 DNA is TGCGCCAGTACCCGGACAGGTTCCTACAATGAGCAGTTCTTC. This chain joins TRBV5-1 and TRBJ2-1; 7 nucleotides line up with TRBD1. V shed 8 bases and J 1 base; nucleotides not matched to a gene: 6. This CDR3 spans 14 amino acids. Per germline, CDR1 SGHRS and CDR2 YFSETQ.

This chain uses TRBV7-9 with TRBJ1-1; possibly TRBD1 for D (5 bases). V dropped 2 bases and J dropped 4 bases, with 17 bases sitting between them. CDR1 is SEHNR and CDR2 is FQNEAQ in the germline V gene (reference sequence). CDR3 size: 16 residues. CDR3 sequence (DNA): TGTGCCAGCAGCTTATTGAGGGGATCTGCGGGCACTGAAGCTTTCTTT. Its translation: CASSLLRGSAGTEAFF.

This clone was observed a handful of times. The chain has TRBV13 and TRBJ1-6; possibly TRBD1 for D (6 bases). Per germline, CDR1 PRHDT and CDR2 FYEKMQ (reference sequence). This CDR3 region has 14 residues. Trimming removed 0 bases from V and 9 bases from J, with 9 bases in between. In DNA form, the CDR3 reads TGTGCCAGCAGCTTAGGGGGACAAGGTTCACCCCTCCACTTT. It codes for CASSLGGQGSPLHF. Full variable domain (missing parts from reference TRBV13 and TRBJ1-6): AAGVIQSPRHLIKEKRETATLKCYPIPRHDTVYWYQQGPGQDPQFLISFYEKMQSDKGSIPDRFSAQQFSDYHSELNMSSLELGDSALYFCASSLGGQGSPLHFGNGTRLTVT.

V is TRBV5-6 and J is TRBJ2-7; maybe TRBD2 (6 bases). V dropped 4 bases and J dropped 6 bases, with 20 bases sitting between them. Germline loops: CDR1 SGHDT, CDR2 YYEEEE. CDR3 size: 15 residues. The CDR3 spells CASSEMRDPWGEQYV. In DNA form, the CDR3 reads TGTGCCAGCAGCGAAATGCGGGACCCCTGGGGCGAGCAGTACGTC.

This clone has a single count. For the CDR3, the DNA is TGTGCCAGCACCCTGGGCTCGGGGGGGGCGGCCGGCTACACCTTC. Amino acids: CASTLGSGGAAGYTF. The chain employs TRBV6-1 and TRBJ1-2; maybe TRBD1 (6 bases). The germline gives CDR1 MNHNS, CDR2 SASEGT. The CDR3 consists of 15 residues. The ends were cut back, 7 bases at V and 8 bases at J, with 23 bases in the middle.

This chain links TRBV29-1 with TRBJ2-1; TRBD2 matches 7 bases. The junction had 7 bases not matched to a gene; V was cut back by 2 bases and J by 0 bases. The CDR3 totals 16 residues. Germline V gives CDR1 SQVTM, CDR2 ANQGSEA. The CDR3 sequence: CSVERGRVDSYNEQFF. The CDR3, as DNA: TGCAGCGTTGAACGGGGGAGGGTAGACTCCTACAATGAGCAGTTCTTC.

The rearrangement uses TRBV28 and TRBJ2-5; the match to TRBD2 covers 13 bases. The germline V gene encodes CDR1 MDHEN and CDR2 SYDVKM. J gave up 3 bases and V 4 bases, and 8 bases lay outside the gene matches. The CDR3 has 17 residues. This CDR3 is CASSWGLAGWDEETQYF. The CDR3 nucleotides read TGTGCCAGCAGTTGGGGACTAGCGGGGTGGGATGAAGAGACCCAGTACTTC.

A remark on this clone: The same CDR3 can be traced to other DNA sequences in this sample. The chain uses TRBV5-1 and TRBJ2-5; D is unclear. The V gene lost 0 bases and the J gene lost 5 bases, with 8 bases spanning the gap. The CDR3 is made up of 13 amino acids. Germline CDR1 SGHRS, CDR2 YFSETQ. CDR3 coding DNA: TGCGCCAGCAGCTTGGCACTGGGGGAGACCCAGTACTTC. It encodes CASSLALGETQYF.

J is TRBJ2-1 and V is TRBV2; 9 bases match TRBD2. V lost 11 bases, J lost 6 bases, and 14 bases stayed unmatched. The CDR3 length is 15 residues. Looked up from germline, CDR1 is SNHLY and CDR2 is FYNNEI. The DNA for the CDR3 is TGTGCCTCAGGGAGGGCGGGGGGGCCTGGCAATGAGCAGTTCTTC. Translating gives CASGRAGGPGNEQFF.

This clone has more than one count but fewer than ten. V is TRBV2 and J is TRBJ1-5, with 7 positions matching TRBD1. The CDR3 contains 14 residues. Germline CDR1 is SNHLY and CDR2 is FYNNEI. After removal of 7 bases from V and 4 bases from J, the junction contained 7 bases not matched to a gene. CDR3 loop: CASTPDRANQPQHF. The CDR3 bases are TGTGCCAGCACTCCCGACAGGGCGAATCAGCCCCAGCATTTT.

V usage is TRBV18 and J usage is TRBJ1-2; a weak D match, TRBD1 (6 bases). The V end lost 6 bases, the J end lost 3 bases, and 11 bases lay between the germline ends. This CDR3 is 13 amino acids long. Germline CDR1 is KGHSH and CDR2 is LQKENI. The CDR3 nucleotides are TGTGCCAGCTCCGAGGGGGTAGACTATGGCTACACCTTC. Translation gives CASSEGVDYGYTF.

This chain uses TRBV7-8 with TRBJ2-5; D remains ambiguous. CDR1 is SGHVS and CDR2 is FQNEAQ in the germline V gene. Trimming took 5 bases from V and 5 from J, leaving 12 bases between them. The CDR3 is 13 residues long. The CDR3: CASSLAPRETQYF. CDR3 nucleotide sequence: TGTGCCAGCAGCCTCGCCCCAAGGGAGACCCAGTACTTC.

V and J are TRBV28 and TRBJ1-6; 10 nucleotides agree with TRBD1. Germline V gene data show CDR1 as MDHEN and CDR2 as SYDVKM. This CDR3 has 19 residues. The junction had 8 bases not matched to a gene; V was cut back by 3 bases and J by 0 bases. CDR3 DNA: TGTGCCAGCAGTTTCCGGGACAGGGGCCTCCACTCCTATAATTCACCCCTCCACTTT. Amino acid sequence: CASSFRDRGLHSYNSPLHF.

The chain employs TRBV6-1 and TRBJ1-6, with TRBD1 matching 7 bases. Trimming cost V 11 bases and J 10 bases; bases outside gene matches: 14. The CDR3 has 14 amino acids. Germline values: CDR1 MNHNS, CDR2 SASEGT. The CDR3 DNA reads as TGTGCCGGCCGACAGGGATGGACTCAATCACCCCTCCACTTT. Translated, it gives CAGRQGWTQSPLHF.

The CDR3 nucleotides read TGTGCCAGCAGGGGGGGGACAGCGAACACTGAAGCTTTCTTT. It encodes CASRGGTANTEAFF. The chain employs TRBV28 and TRBJ1-1; 7 nucleotides align to TRBD1. V dropped 6 bases and J dropped 1; count of bases not matched to a gene: 5. CDR1 is MDHEN and CDR2 is SYDVKM in the germline V gene. The CDR3 totals 14 residues.

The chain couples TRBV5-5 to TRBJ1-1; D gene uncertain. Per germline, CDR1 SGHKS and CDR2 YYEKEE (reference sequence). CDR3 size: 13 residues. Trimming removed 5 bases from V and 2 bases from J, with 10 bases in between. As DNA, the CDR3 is TGTGCCAGCAGGCACGAACAAAACACTGAAGCTTTCTTT. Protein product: CASRHEQNTEAFF.

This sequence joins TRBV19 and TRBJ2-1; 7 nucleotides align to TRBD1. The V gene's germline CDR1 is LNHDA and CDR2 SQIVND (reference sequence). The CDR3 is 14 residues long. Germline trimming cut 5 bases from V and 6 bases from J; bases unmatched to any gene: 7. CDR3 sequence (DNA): TGTGCCAGTAGTGGGGGACAGTTTCTCAATGAGCAGTTCTTC. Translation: CASSGGQFLNEQFF.